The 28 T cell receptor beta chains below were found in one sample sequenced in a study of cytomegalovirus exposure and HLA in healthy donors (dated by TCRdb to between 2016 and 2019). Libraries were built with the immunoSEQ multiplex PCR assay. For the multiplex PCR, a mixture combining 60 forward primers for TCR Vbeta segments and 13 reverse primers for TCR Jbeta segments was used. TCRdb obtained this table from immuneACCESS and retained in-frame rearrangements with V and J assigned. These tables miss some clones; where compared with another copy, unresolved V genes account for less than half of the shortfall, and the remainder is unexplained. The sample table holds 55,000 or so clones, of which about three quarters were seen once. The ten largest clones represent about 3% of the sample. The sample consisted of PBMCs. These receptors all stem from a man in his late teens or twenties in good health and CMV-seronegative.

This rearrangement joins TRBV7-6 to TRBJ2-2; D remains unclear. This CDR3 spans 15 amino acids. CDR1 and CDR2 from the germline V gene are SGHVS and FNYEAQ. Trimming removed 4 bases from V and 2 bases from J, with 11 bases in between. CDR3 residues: CASSSNILNTGELFF. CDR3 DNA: TGTGCCAGCAGCTCCAACATCCTTAACACCGGGGAGCTGTTTTTT. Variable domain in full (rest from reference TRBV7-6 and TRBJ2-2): GAGVSQSPRYKVTKRGQDVALRCDPISGHVSLYWYRQALGQGPEFLTYFNYEAQQDKSGLPNDRFSAERPEGSISTLTIQRTEQRDSAMYRCASSSNILNTGELFFGEGSRLTVL.

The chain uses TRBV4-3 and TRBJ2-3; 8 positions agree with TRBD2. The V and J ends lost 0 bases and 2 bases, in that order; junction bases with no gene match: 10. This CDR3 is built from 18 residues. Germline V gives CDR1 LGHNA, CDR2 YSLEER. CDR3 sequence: CASSQDPLLADDTDTQYF. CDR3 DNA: TGCGCCAGCAGCCAAGATCCGCTACTAGCGGATGACACAGATACGCAGTATTTT.

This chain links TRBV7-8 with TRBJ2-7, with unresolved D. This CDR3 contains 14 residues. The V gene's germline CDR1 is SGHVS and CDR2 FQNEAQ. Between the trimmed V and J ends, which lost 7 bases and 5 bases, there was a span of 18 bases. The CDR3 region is CASTRDAAVHEQYF. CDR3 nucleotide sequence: TGTGCCAGCACCCGAGATGCGGCCGTCCACGAGCAGTACTTC. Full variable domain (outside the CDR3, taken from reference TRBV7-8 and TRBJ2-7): GAGVSQSPRYKVAKRGQDVALRCDPISGHVSLFWYQQALGQGPEFLTYFQNEAQLDKSGLPSDRFFAERPEGSVSTLKIQRTQQEDSAVYLCASTRDAAVHEQYFGPGTRLTVT.

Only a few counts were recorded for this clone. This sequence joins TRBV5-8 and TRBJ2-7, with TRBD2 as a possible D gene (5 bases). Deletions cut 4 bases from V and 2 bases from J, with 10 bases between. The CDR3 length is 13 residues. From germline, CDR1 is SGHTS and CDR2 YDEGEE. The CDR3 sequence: CASSRDGTYEQYF. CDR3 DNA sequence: TGTGCCAGCAGCCGTGACGGGACCTACGAGCAGTACTTC.

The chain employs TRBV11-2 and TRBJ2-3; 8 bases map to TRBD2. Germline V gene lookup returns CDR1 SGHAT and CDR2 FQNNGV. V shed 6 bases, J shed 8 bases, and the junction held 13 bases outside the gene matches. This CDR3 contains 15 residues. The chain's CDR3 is CASRGLSGGPGTQYF. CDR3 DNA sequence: TGTGCCAGCAGGGGCTTATCGGGAGGGCCGGGTACGCAGTATTTT.

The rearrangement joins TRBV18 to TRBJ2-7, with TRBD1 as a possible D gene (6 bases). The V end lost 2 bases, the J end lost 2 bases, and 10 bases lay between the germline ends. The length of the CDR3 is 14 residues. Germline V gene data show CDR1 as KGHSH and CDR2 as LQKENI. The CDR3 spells CASSPNDRPYEQYF. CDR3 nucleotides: TGTGCCAGCTCACCAAATGACAGGCCCTACGAGCAGTACTTC. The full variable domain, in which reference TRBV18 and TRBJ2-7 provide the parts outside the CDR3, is NAGVMQNPRHLVRRRGQEARLRCSPMKGHSHVYWYRQLPEEGLKFMVYLQKENIIDESGMPKERFSAEFPKEGPSILRIQQVVRGDSAAYFCASSPNDRPYEQYFGPGTRLTVT.

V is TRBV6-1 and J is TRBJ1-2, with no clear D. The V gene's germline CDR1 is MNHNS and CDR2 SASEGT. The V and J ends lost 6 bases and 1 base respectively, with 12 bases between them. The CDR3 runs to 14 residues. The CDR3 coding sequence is TGTGCCAGCAGGATTGCTGAGAGTAACTATGGCTACACCTTC. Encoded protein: CASRIAESNYGYTF.

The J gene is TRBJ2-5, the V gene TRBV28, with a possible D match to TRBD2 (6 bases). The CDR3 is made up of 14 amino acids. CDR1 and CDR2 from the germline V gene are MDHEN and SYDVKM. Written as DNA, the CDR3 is TGTTTTACCCGGGGGAGGACCTACCAAGAGACCCAGTACTTC. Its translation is CFTRGRTYQETQYF.

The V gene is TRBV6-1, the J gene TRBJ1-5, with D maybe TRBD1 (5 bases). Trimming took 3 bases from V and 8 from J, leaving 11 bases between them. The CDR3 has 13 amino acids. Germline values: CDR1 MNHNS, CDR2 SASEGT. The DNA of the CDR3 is TGTGCCAGCAGTGACGCAGGGTGGGAGCCCCAGCATTTT. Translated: CASSDAGWEPQHF.

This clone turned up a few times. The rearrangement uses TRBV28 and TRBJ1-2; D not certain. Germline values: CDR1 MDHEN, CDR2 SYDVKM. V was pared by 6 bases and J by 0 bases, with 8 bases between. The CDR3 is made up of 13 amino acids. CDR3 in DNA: TGTGCCAGCAGGTCGGTGCCTAACTATGGCTACACCTTC. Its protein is CASRSVPNYGYTF.

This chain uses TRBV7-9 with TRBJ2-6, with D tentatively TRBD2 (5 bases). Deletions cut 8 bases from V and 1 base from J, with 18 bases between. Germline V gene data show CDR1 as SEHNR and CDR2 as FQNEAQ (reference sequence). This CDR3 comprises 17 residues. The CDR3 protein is CASDLGAGPSGANVLTF. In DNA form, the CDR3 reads TGTGCCAGCGACCTAGGTGCGGGTCCGTCTGGGGCCAACGTCCTGACTTTC.

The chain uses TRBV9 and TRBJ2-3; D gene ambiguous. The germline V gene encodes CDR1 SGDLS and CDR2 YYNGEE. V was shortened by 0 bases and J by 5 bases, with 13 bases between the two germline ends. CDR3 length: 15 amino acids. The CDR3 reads CASSVAPGLEDTQYF. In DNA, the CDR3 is TGTGCCAGCAGCGTAGCGCCCGGGTTGGAAGATACGCAGTATTTT. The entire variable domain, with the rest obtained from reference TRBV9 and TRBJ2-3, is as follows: DSGVTQTPKHLITATGQRVTLRCSPRSGDLSVYWYQQSLDQGLQFLIQYYNGEERAKGNILERFSAQQFPDLHSELNLSSLELGDSALYFCASSVAPGLEDTQYFGPGTRLTVL.

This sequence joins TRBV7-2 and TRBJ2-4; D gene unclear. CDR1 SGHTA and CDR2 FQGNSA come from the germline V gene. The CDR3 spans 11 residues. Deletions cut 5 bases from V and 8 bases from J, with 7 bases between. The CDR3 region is CASSQADIQYF. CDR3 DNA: TGTGCCAGCAGCCAAGCCGACATTCAGTACTTC.

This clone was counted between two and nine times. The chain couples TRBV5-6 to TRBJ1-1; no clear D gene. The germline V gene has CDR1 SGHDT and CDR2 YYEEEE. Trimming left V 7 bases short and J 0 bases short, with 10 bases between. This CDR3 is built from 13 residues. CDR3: CASYYQMNTEAFF. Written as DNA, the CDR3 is TGTGCCAGCTATTACCAGATGAACACTGAAGCTTTCTTT.

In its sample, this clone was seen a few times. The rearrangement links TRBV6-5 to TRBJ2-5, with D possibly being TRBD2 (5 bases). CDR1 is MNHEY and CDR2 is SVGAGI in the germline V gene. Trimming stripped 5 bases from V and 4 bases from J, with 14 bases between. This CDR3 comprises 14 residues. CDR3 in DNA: TGTGCCAGCAGTGAACAGCCCGAGGGAGAGACCCAGTACTTC. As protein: CASSEQPEGETQYF.

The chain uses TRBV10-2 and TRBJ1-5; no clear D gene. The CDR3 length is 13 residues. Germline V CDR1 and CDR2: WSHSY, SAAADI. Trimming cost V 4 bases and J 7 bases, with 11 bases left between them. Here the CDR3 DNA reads TGCGCCAGCAGTGGGTCTTCGGTCCAGCCCCAGCATTTT. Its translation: CASSGSSVQPQHF.

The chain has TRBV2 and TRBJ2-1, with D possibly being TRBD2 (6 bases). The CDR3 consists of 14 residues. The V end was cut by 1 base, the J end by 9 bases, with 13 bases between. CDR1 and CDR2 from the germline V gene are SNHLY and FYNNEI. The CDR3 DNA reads TGTGCCAGCAGTGAAGAGGCACTAGCCCGTGAGCAGTTCTTC. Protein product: CASSEEALAREQFF.

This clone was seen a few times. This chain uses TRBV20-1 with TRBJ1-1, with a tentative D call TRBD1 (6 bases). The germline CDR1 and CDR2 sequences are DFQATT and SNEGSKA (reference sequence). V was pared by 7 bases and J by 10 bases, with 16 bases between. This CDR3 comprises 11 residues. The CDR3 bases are TGCAGTGTAACACAGGGTTTTGGAGCTTTCTTT. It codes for CSVTQGFGAFF.

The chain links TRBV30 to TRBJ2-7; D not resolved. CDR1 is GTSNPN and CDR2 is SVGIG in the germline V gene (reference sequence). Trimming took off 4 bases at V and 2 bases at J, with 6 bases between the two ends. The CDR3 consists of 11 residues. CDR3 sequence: CAWTQAYEQYF. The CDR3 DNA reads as TGTGCCTGGACCCAGGCCTACGAGCAGTACTTC.

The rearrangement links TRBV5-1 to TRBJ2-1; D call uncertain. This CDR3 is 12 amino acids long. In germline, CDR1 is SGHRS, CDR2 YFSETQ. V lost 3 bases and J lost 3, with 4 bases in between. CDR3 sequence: CASSWSYNEQFF. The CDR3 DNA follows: TGCGCCAGCAGCTGGAGCTACAATGAGCAGTTCTTC.

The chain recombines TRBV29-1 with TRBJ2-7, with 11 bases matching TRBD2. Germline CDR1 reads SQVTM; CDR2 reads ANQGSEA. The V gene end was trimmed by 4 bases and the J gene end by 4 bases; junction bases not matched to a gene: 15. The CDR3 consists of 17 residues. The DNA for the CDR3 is TGCAGCGTTGTAGAGGACAGCAGACTAGCGGGACTATACGAGCAGTACTTC. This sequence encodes CSVVEDSRLAGLYEQYF.

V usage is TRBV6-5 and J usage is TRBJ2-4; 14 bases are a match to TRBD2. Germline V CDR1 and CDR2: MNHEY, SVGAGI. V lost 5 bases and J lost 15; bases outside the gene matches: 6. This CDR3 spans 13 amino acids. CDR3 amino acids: CASSRLAGGPSYF. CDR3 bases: TGTGCCAGCAGTCGACTAGCGGGAGGGCCGTCGTACTTC.

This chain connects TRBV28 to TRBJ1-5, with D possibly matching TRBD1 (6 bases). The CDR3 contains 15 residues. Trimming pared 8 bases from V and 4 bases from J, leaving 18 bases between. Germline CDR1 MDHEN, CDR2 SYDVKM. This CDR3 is CASALPGQLNQPQHF. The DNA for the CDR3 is TGTGCCAGCGCACTCCCGGGACAACTTAATCAGCCCCAGCATTTT.

CDR3 coding DNA: TGTGCCAGCAGGGAGGTGTTTTGGAGTGTCGAGACCCAGTACTTC. It is translated as CASREVFWSVETQYF. The gene calls are TRBV6-1 and TRBJ2-5; TRBD2 might be the D (5 bases). This CDR3 region has 15 residues. V lost 6 bases to trimming and J lost 5 bases, with 19 bases between them. Germline lookup yields CDR1 MNHNS and CDR2 SASEGT.

In DNA form, the CDR3 reads TGCGCCAGCAGCTTAACTAGCGGATCCTACGAGCAGTACTTC. Encoded protein: CASSLTSGSYEQYF. The genes are TRBV5-1 and TRBJ2-7, with 8 bases identical to TRBD2. Germline CDR1 reads SGHRS; CDR2 reads YFSETQ. This CDR3 spans 14 amino acids. V shed 2 bases and J 1 base; nucleotides not matched to a gene: 2.

The CDR3 is CASSFWTANYGYTF. The CDR3 DNA reads TGTGCCAGCAGCTTTTGGACAGCCAACTATGGCTACACCTTC. The chain combines TRBV5-6 with TRBJ1-2, with D perhaps matching TRBD1 (6 bases). Per germline, CDR1 SGHDT and CDR2 YYEEEE. V shed 2 bases and J shed 2 bases, with 10 bases lying between them. The CDR3 consists of 14 residues.

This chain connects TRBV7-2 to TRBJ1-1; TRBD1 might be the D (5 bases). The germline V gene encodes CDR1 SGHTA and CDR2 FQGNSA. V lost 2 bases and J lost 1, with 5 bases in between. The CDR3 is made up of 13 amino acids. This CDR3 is CASSLQGNTEAFF. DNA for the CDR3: TGTGCCAGCAGCTTACAGGGGAACACTGAAGCTTTCTTT.

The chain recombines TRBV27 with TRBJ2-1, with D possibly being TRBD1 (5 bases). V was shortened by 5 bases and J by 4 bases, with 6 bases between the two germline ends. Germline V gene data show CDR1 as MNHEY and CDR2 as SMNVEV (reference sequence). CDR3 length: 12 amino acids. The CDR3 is CASSGHYNEQFF. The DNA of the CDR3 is TGTGCCAGCAGTGGACATTACAATGAGCAGTTCTTC.